Described below is a single T cell receptor beta chain sequence and its context. Only in-frame clones appear in the TCRdb table, and some are missing; sequencing was by immunoSEQ multiplex PCR. The table shows some 19,000 clones, with over 75% occurring only once. The sample belongs to a study of T cells and Merkel cell carcinoma outcomes. The CDR3 is made up of 14 amino acids. The germline V gene encodes CDR1 LNHDA and CDR2 SQIVND (reference sequence). V lost 10 bases, J lost 4 bases, and 17 bases lay in between. The chain has TRBV19 and TRBJ1-5, with D hard to call. The clonotype comes from a human donor with Merkel cell carcinoma. The sequencing input was tumor tissue from Merkel cell carcinoma. CDR3 residues: CAISHVGENQPQHF. The CDR3 DNA reads as TGTGCCATTTCCCACGTCGGGGAGAATCAGCCCCAGCATTTT.